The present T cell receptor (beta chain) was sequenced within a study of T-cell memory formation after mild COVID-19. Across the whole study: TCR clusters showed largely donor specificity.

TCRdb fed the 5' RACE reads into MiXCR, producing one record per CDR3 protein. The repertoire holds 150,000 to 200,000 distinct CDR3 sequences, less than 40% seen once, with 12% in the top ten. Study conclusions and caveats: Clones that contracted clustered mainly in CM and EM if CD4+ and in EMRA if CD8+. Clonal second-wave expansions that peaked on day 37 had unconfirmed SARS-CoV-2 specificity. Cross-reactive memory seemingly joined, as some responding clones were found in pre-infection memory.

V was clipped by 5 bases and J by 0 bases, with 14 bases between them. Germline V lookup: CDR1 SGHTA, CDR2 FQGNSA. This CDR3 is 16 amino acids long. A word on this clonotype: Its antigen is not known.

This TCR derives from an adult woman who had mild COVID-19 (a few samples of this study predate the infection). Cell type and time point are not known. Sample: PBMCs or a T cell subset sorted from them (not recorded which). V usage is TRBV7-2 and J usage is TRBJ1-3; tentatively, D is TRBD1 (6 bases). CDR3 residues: CASSGQGTLSGNTIYF. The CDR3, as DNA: TGTGCCAGCAGCGGCCAGGGGACCCTCTCTGGAAACACCATATATTTT.